Below are 22 T cell receptor beta chains sequenced from a single sample in a study of Ad26.COV2.S vaccination and SARS-CoV-2 variants. Stated treatment: around 19 received Ad26.COV2.S at low or high dose, single or two shots; several received placebo; per-sample allocation not given. All samples were drawn on day 63, counting from the first vaccine or placebo injection. The assay was immunoSEQ multiplex PCR, and TCRdb's table has in-frame clones only and misses some. The sample includes 300,000 to 350,000 clones, more than 85% of them seen just once. The sample consisted of peripheral blood, taken in a trial of Ad26.COV2.S vaccine versus placebo. The receptor source for this set is a person aged 18-60 years who received the Ad26.COV2.S COVID-19 vaccine or a placebo.

J is TRBJ1-5 and V is TRBV6-2 or TRBV6-3; unclear D gene. Germline CDR1 and CDR2: MNHEY and SVGEGT. Trimming removed 2 bases from V and 6 bases from J, with 14 bases in between. The CDR3 consists of 15 residues. The CDR3 sequence: CASSYGPGRSQPQHF. CDR3 sequence (DNA): TGTGCCAGCAGTTACGGTCCGGGGAGAAGTCAGCCCCAGCATTTT.

The chain carries TRBV30 and TRBJ2-5, with D hard to call. The ends were cut back, 0 bases at V and 5 bases at J, with 19 bases in the middle. The CDR3 contains 16 residues. Germline CDR1 reads GTSNPN; CDR2 reads SVGIG (reference sequence). CDR3 coding DNA: TGTGCCTGGAGTGTACCTTCTCTTCGGGTTCGGGAGACCCAGTACTTC. Translating it yields CAWSVPSLRVRETQYF.

The chain joins TRBV19 to TRBJ1-1; D ambiguous. Germline V gene lookup returns CDR1 LNHDA and CDR2 SQIVND (reference sequence). V was cut by 9 bases and J by 1 base, with 15 bases left in between. The CDR3 loop spans 14 amino acids. As DNA, the CDR3 is TGTGCCAGCAATCCAGCGTCGGGGAACACTGAAGCTTTCTTT. The encoded protein is CASNPASGNTEAFF.

This chain connects TRBV28 to TRBJ1-2, with no clear D. This CDR3 comprises 11 residues. Germline V CDR1 and CDR2: MDHEN, SYDVKM. V was shortened by 4 bases and J by 7 bases, with 7 bases between the two germline ends. CDR3 bases: TGTGCCAGCAGTTCAGGTGCTGGCTACACCTTC. Its translation: CASSSGAGYTF.

Concerning this clone itself: Other DNA sequences in this specimen translate into the identical CDR3. The chain carries TRBV19 and TRBJ1-5; D is unclear. Germline V CDR1 and CDR2: LNHDA, SQIVND (reference sequence). This CDR3 is 14 amino acids long. Trimming stripped 1 base from V and 0 bases from J, with 4 bases between. This CDR3 is CASSIGDSNQPQHF. In DNA form, the CDR3 reads TGTGCCAGTAGTATAGGGGATAGCAATCAGCCCCAGCATTTT.

This chain joins TRBV6-4 and TRBJ2-2, with 7 positions matching TRBD2. In germline, CDR1 is MRHNA, CDR2 SNTAGT. V lost 3 bases, J lost 3 bases, and 4 bases stayed unmatched. The CDR3 has 15 residues. The CDR3 DNA reads TGTGCCAGCAGTGAATTAGCGGGCGACACCGGGGAGCTGTTTTTT. Amino acids: CASSELAGDTGELFF.

V and J are TRBV10-3 and TRBJ2-7; 9 bases are a match to TRBD1. V was clipped by 10 bases and J by 6 bases; unmatched bases: 10. In germline, CDR1 is ENHRY, CDR2 SYGVKD. The CDR3 is 13 amino acids. The DNA for the CDR3 is TGTGCCACCCGGGACAGGGAAGATGCCGAGCAGTACTTC. It translates to CATRDREDAEQYF.

The chain couples TRBV13 to TRBJ2-1; 7 bases match TRBD1. Trimming took 3 bases from V and 4 from J; bases not matched to a gene: 3. Germline V gene data show CDR1 as PRHDT and CDR2 as FYEKMQ (reference sequence). The CDR3 totals 14 residues. The CDR3 coding sequence is TGTGCCAGCAGCTTTTCCAGGGGGTACAATGAGCAGTTCTTC. Protein product: CASSFSRGYNEQFF.

V gene TRBV5-1 combines with J gene TRBJ2-2; 14 bases agree with TRBD2. The CDR3 is made up of 16 amino acids. The V gene's germline CDR1 is SGHRS and CDR2 YFSETQ. J lost 1 base, V lost 7 bases, and 3 bases had no gene match. For the CDR3, the DNA is TGCGCCAGCGGAGGGACTAGCGGGAGGAACACCGGGGAGCTGTTTTTT. Residues: CASGGTSGRNTGELFF.

This clone was seen more than once but under ten times. V is TRBV4-1 and J is TRBJ1-5; unclear D gene. This CDR3 contains 16 residues. V shed 4 bases and J shed 0 bases, with 13 bases lying between them. Looked up from germline, CDR1 is MGHRA and CDR2 is YSYEKL. Here the CDR3 reads CASSPNPDYSNQPQHF. The CDR3 nucleotides are TGCGCCAGCAGCCCCAACCCAGACTATAGCAATCAGCCCCAGCATTTT.

This chain joins TRBV18 and TRBJ2-7; D assignment may be TRBD1 or TRBD2 (6 bases each). CDR3 size: 14 residues. Trimming left V 5 bases short and J 2 bases short, with 13 bases between. Germline assignment: CDR1 KGHSH and CDR2 LQKENI. CDR3 bases: TGTGCCAGCTCAGCGGGACACCCAGCCTACGAGCAGTACTTC. Its protein product is CASSAGHPAYEQYF.

V gene TRBV5-1 combines with J gene TRBJ2-2; TRBD1 aligns across 8 bases. The junction had 13 bases not matched to a gene; V was cut back by 0 bases and J by 15 bases. This CDR3 is 15 amino acids long. CDR1 is SGHRS and CDR2 is YFSETQ in the germline V gene. The CDR3 loop is CASSLAGTGGDWVFF. In nucleotides, the CDR3 is TGCGCCAGCAGCTTGGCTGGGACAGGTGGAGATTGGGTGTTTTTT.

The rearrangement joins TRBV9 to TRBJ2-3; the match to TRBD2 covers 11 bases. The length of the CDR3 is 17 residues. Germline trimming cut 4 bases from V and 5 bases from J; bases unmatched to any gene: 12. Germline CDR1 is SGDLS and CDR2 is YYNGEE. CDR3 protein: CASSPPPTSGNRDTQYF. As DNA, the CDR3 is TGTGCCAGCAGCCCCCCGCCGACTAGCGGGAATAGAGATACGCAGTATTTT.

This clone was seen more than once but under ten times. The chain is built from TRBV28 and TRBJ2-7, with a tentative D call TRBD2 (5 bases). The ends were cut back, 4 bases at V and 8 bases at J, with 9 bases in the middle. In germline, CDR1 is MDHEN, CDR2 SYDVKM. The CDR3 is made up of 11 amino acids. In DNA, the CDR3 is TGTGCCAGCAGTTCTAGGAGGCAGCAGTACTTC. This gives the protein CASSSRRQQYF.

CDR3 in amino acids: CASSLGFGAGYEQYF. The CDR3 coding sequence is TGCGCCAGCAGCTTGGGTTTCGGGGCGGGCTACGAGCAGTACTTC. V is TRBV5-1 and J is TRBJ2-7; perhaps D is TRBD1 or TRBD2 (5 bases each). CDR3 size: 15 residues. Per the germline V gene, CDR1 is SGHRS and CDR2 is YFSETQ. V lost 0 bases and J 3 bases, leaving 13 bases between the germline ends.

The chain is built from TRBV6-6 and TRBJ1-3; D gene ambiguous. In germline, CDR1 is MNHNY, CDR2 SVGAGI (reference sequence). The CDR3 loop spans 15 amino acids. Between the trimmed V and J ends, which lost 2 bases and 0 bases, there was a span of 8 bases. The CDR3 protein is CASSYGSNSGNTIYF. The CDR3, as DNA: TGTGCCAGCAGTTACGGAAGTAACTCTGGAAACACCATATATTTT.

The CDR3 DNA follows: TGTGCCAGCAGCTTAGAGGCGGGAAGACCCCTCCACTTT. Residues: CASSLEAGRPLHF. V is TRBV7-2 and J is TRBJ1-6; D is ambiguous. Germline CDR1 SGHTA, CDR2 FQGNSA. Trimming removed 1 base at V and 12 bases at J, with 10 bases between. The CDR3 has 13 residues.

The chain combines TRBV27 with TRBJ2-7; 8 bases are a match to TRBD2. Germline V CDR1 and CDR2: MNHEY, SMNVEV (reference sequence). The V segment lost 4 bases and the J segment 2 bases; nucleotides outside the gene matches: 7. This CDR3 region has 15 residues. This CDR3 is CASSSLDGGAYEQYF. The CDR3 nucleotides read TGTGCCAGCAGTTCACTTGACGGGGGGGCCTACGAGCAGTACTTC.

V usage is TRBV10-2 and J usage is TRBJ2-7; 7 bases line up with TRBD2. Germline values: CDR1 WSHSY, CDR2 SAAADI. The junction had 8 bases not matched to a gene; V was cut back by 6 bases and J by 0 bases. CDR3 length: 15 residues. This chain's CDR3 is CASRGRTSHSYEQYF. CDR3 in DNA: TGCGCCAGCAGGGGACGGACTAGTCACTCCTACGAGCAGTACTTC.

V is TRBV11-2 and J is TRBJ2-5; perhaps TRBD1 as D (7 bases). The V end lost 2 bases, the J end lost 8 bases, and 18 bases lay between the germline ends. Germline CDR1 SGHAT, CDR2 FQNNGV. CDR3 size: 15 residues. The CDR3 DNA reads as TGTGCCAGCAGCTTACTGATCGACAGGGAGGACACCCAGTACTTC. Translation: CASSLLIDREDTQYF.

The chain employs TRBV30 and TRBJ1-6, with D unresolved. The germline V and J ends were trimmed by 3 bases and 0 bases, with 3 bases remaining between them. This CDR3 contains 13 residues. Germline assignment: CDR1 GTSNPN and CDR2 SVGIG (reference sequence). Here the CDR3 reads CAWRSSYNSPLHF. The DNA for the CDR3 is TGTGCCTGGAGAAGCTCCTATAATTCACCCCTCCACTTT.

V gene TRBV4-2 combines with J gene TRBJ1-1, with D hard to call. In germline, CDR1 is LGHNA, CDR2 YNFKEQ. Trimming took 0 bases from V and 3 from J, leaving 5 bases between them. The CDR3 totals 13 residues. In DNA, the CDR3 is TGTGCCAGCAGCCAAGAACCGTACACTGAAGCTTTCTTT. It encodes CASSQEPYTEAFF.